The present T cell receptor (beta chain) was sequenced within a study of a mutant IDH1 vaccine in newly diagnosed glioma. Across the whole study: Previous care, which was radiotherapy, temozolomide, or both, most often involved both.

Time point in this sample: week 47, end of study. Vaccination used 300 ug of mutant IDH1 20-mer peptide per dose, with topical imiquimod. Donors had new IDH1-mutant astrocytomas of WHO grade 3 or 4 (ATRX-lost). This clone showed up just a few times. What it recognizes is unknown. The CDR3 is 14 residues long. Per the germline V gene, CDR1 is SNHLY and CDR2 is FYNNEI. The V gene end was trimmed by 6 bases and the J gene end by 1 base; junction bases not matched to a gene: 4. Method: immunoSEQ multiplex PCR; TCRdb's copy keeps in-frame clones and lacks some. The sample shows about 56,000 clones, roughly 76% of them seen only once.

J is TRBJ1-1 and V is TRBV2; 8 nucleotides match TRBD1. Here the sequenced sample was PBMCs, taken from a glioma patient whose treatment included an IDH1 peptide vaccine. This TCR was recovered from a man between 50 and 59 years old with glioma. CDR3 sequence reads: CASRDRVANTEAFF. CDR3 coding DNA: TGTGCCAGCAGGGACAGGGTCGCGAACACTGAAGCTTTCTTT.